The rows below give T cell receptor beta chains drawn from one sample of a study of T cell responses to AZD1222 COVID-19 vaccine. Measured with immunoSEQ multiplex PCR; TCRdb has only the in-frame clones, and not every one. The sample shows about 80,000 clones, around 90% of them seen only once. The sample here was peripheral blood, taken on day 0 of AZD1222 vaccination. The receptors shown here come from an adult in good health. Both conserved end residues are part of each CDR3. The D gene is left open where the match is weak. Only some rows state a clone size, as once, few, many or a class for expanded clones.

cdr3_nt cdr3_aa v_call clone_size d_call j_call
TGCGCCAGCAGCCTTCGGGAGTCGAATACTGACTCCTACGAGCAGTACTTC CASSLRESNTDSYEQYF TRBV4-1 - - TRBJ2-7
TGTGCCAGTAGTAGCGACAGGGCCGACTATGGCTACACCTTC CASSSDRADYGYTF TRBV19 - TRBD1 TRBJ1-2
TGTGCCAGCAGTGAGCAACAGGGGGCTAGGGAGACCCAGTACTTC CASSEQQGARETQYF TRBV6-1 - TRBD1 TRBJ2-5
TGTGCCAGCGGCGGGACAGGCAATTCACCCCTCCACTTT CASGGTGNSPLHF TRBV27 - TRBD1 TRBJ1-6
TGTGCCAGCAGCCGGGCGGGAGAAACAGATACGCAGTATTTT CASSRAGETDTQYF TRBV3-1/TRBV3-2 - TRBD2 TRBJ2-3
TGTGCCAGCAGGTCATATCGGGACGCCTCCTATGGCTACACCTTC CASRSYRDASYGYTF TRBV27 - - TRBJ1-2
TGTGCCAGCAGTGACTCGGAAACGACGGCGCAGTATTTT CASSDSETTAQYF TRBV6-4 many - TRBJ2-3
TGTGCCAGCAGTCCGGGGACTTCCTCTCACGAGCAGTACTTC CASSPGTSSHEQYF TRBV11-1 - - TRBJ2-7
TGTGCCAGCAGCCAAGTCCAAGGGACCACGGATGGCTACACCTTC CASSQVQGTTDGYTF TRBV14 - - TRBJ1-2
TGTGCCAGCACTAGGGGGGGGAATGAGCAGTTCTTC CASTRGGNEQFF TRBV6-5 - - TRBJ2-1
TGTGCCAGCTCAGGACAGGGAAGAGAAAAACTGTTTTTT CASSGQGREKLFF TRBV19 few TRBD1 TRBJ1-4
TGTGCCAGTAGTATTCAGGGGACAGGCACCAAGACCCAGTACTTC CASSIQGTGTKTQYF TRBV19 - TRBD1 TRBJ2-5
TGTGCCAGCAGCCCGAGATCAGCGGGTAATGAGCAGTTCTTC CASSPRSAGNEQFF TRBV7-3 - - TRBJ2-1
TGTGCCAGCAGCTTCAACCTGGGGGGGTACGAGCAGTACTTC CASSFNLGGYEQYF TRBV13 - TRBD2 TRBJ2-7
TGTGCCAGCAGCCTCGGGACGACGTATGGCTACACCTTC CASSLGTTYGYTF TRBV3-1/TRBV3-2 - - TRBJ1-2
TGTGCCAGCAGCTTAGACAGGGTCAGTGAAAAACTGTTTTTT CASSLDRVSEKLFF TRBV11-2 few - TRBJ1-4
TGTGCCAGCAGCCCTAGTTTCGACAATCAGCCCCAGCATTTT CASSPSFDNQPQHF TRBV7-9 - - TRBJ1-5
TGCGCCAGCAGCCAAGTCCCTGGGACAGGTGGTGCTAACTATGGCTACACCTTC CASSQVPGTGGANYGYTF TRBV4-1 - TRBD1 TRBJ1-2
TGTGCCAGTAGTTGGTCTTCGAGCACCGGGGAGCTGTTTTTT CASSWSSSTGELFF TRBV19 - - TRBJ2-2
TGTGCCAGCAGCTTAGATCGGGGAGGGCCATTTTACGAGCAGTACTTC CASSLDRGGPFYEQYF TRBV7-2 - TRBD2 TRBJ2-7
TGTGCCTGGAGTAGAACAGACAACAATCAGCCCCAGCATTTT CAWSRTDNNQPQHF TRBV30 - - TRBJ1-5
TGCGCCAGCAGCCAAGATAGCGGGGGGTTACAAGAGACCCAGTACTTC CASSQDSGGLQETQYF TRBV4-1 - TRBD2 TRBJ2-5
TGTGCCAGCAGCTATAGCGGGAGAAGCACAGATACGCAGTATTTT CASSYSGRSTDTQYF TRBV11-1 - TRBD2 TRBJ2-3
TGTGCCAGCAGTTTAGGGGACAGGGCTTTCTTT CASSLGDRAFF TRBV12-3/TRBV12-4 - TRBD1 TRBJ1-1
TGTGCCAGCAGCTTGGGAGGCTACACCTTC CASSLGGYTF TRBV7-9 - - TRBJ1-2
TGTGCCAGCAGCTGGAGGAGACGGACCCACAATGAGCAGTTCTTC CASSWRRRTHNEQFF TRBV7-8 - - TRBJ2-1
TGTGCCAGCAGCTACCGGGCAGGCCGACCCCAAGAGACCCAGTACTTC CASSYRAGRPQETQYF TRBV2 once - TRBJ2-5
TGTGCCAGCAGCATGAGGACTAGCCTAGTAACCTACAATGAGCAGTTCTTC CASSMRTSLVTYNEQFF TRBV7-6 - TRBD2 TRBJ2-1
TGTGCCAGCAGTAGGACAGCCTCTGGAAACACCATATATTTT CASSRTASGNTIYF TRBV2 once - TRBJ1-3
TGTGCCAGCAGTTCTTCCGGGACTAGGCCCAATGAGCAGTTCTTC CASSSSGTRPNEQFF TRBV27 - TRBD2 TRBJ2-1
TGTGCCAGCTTGAGGTCATCCTACAATGAGCAGTTCTTC CASLRSSYNEQFF TRBV18 - - TRBJ2-1
TGTGCCAGCGGGACTAGCAGGAACGAGCAGTACTTC CASGTSRNEQYF TRBV19 - TRBD2 TRBJ2-7
TGTGCCAGCTCACCCCAACAGGCTAACTATGGCTACACCTTC CASSPQQANYGYTF TRBV18 - - TRBJ1-2
TGTGCCAGCAGTTGGTCTAGCGGGAGGACCGGGGAGCTGTTTTTT CASSWSSGRTGELFF TRBV6-2/TRBV6-3 - TRBD2 TRBJ2-2
TGTGCCAGTAGACCAAGGGGGGAGCCCGCCTACGAGCAGTACTTC CASRPRGEPAYEQYF TRBV19 - - TRBJ2-7
TGTGCCAGCGGACTAGCGGGCTCCTACGAGCAGTACTTC CASGLAGSYEQYF TRBV2 once TRBD2 TRBJ2-7
TGTGCCTGGAGTGTACTGGGTCGGAAAGAGACCCAGTACTTC CAWSVLGRKETQYF TRBV30 - - TRBJ2-5
TGTGCCAGCAGCCCCCGGGGAGGAAACTATGGCTACACCTTC CASSPRGGNYGYTF TRBV7-9 - - TRBJ1-2
TGTGCCAGCATAAGGCCGGGGAGCTCCTACAATGAGCAGTTCTTC CASIRPGSSYNEQFF TRBV6-5 - - TRBJ2-1